This TCR beta chain derives from a study of T cells in placental villitis. With respect to the entire study: The study tested an allograft-versus-infection hypothesis by comparing placental TCR-beta repertoires in villitis of unknown etiology, unaffected controls matched for gestational age, and infectious villitis. Paper-wide results and their limitations: With bulk tissue sequencing, helper, regulatory or cytotoxic T cells could not be distinguished, nor could maternal versus fetal T cells, and gamma-delta receptors were excluded. Villitis of unknown etiology placentae showed higher clonality than controls (median 0.057 versus 0.006, p=0.0025), indicating clonal expansion. CMV-specific clone frequencies were higher in infectious CMV cases than in villitis of unknown etiology (about 0.0099 vs 0.0011), and the villitis of unknown etiology frequencies did not differ from those of controls. Because the paraffin blocks included small amounts of decidua, some of the captured T cells, particularly in controls, may have been decidual rather than villous infiltrates. In villitis of unknown etiology, the expanded clones were largely private to each individual placenta, suggesting that there was no single initiating antigen.

Approximately ten placentae carried a pathological diagnosis of high-grade villitis of unknown etiology, selected using the Amsterdam Criteria. Significantly higher gravidity and parity and more prior miscarriages were observed in mothers with villitis of unknown etiology than in the control and infectious villitis groups. After delivery, placentae were collected and subjected to gross and histological evaluation prior to the selection of archival tissue. Five 10-micron scrolls were cut from each FFPE block, and DNA was then isolated using the AllPrep DNA/RNA FFPE Tissue kit. DNA concentration and purity were checked by NanoDrop, and RNA quality was assessed on a Bioanalyzer. Worth noting for this clone: The antigen it binds to is not known. No base qualities exist here, and no much larger clone lies one base off it.

The CDR3 runs 13 residues from the cysteine to the phenylalanine. Of all the DNA, just the CDR3 is kept, 39 bases in frame from base 1. CDR1 and CDR2 are drawn from the germline V gene (reference sequence): SGHAT, FQDESV. V is pared back by 2 bases and J by 5 bases, with 10 bases lying between the germline termini. The immunoSEQ v4 bias-controlled multiplex PCR assay, performed blinded to group allocation, was used to amplify TCR-beta CDR3 regions from genomic DNA. Reference gene primers were added alongside TCR-beta primers to estimate nucleated cell and T cell quantities per sample. Sequencing of the libraries was performed on an Illumina MiSeq with a 100-cycle paired-end protocol. On the authors' methods: In the immunoSEQ Analyzer software, diversity and richness were calculated, with richness measured by iChao1 and clonality based on Pielou evenness and Shannon diversity on a 0-1 scale where a higher value means less diversity. Using confidence 3 and substitution 2, CDR3 amino acid sequences together with their V/J genes were queried against VDJdb for CMV, EBV and influenza A specificities. The Morisita-Horn index was used to assess TCR-beta amino acid clonotype overlap between villitis of unknown etiology, infectious villitis and control repertoires. Not all clones reach the TCRdb copy of this immuneACCESS table, which keeps in-frame sequences only. Checked studies attribute under half of the gap to unresolved V genes and leave the rest unexplained. V, J and clone size reflect that table, while D and trimming were determined from the DNA. This sample is represented by about 2,000 clones; roughly 84% of them were singletons. The ten biggest clones cover roughly 9.7% of the sample.

This chain is built from TRBV11-1 and TRBJ2-7, with the D gene not confidently named. Input material: placental tissue containing maternal and fetal cells. The origin of this receptor is a human patient with villitis of unknown etiology; the placental T cells may come from both mother and fetus. The CDR3 corresponds to CASSLIRQNEQYF. The DNA reads as follows: TGTGCCAGCAGCTTAATACGGCAGAACGAGCAGTACTTC.